This TCR beta chain originates from a study of blood T cell repertoires in COVID-19 (TCRdb year 2020). In terms of the full investigation: Samples covering the acute and convalescent phases of COVID-19 were provided by collaborators in the United States, Italy and Spain. The material from the prospective study consisted of cDNA or gDNA derived from T cells, B-cell-depleted T cells, or PBMCs. The dataset comprised deeply sampled blood TCRbeta repertoires from subjects exposed to, actively infected with, or recovered from COVID-19. The repertoires were released in a freely available public database intended as a resource for research on the immune response to SARS-CoV-2. Samples were obtained from the ongoing ImmuneRACE study (first 160 participants) and from 1,254 subjects provided by 6 global collaborators. The sample metadata nearly always contained a de-identified subject ID, COVID-19 status, age in years and sex. Where available, HLA class I and class II types were obtained from metadata supplied by the sample provider rather than from assay-based typing.

This clone was detected a few times. Its antigen is still unknown. No base quality information exists; no much larger clone differs at one position. The research as a whole found: The quantity of clinical and demographic metadata differed by source and by participant and was supplied without curation.

CDR1 SGHRS and CDR2 YFSETQ were looked up in the germline V gene. The CDR3 runs 15 residues from the cysteine to the phenylalanine. The retained sequence is limited to the CDR3, 45 bases, with the frame set at the first base. Trimming accounts for 4 bases at V and 7 bases at J, while the number of junction bases matched to no gene is 6. The collaborating institutions used their own protocols to collect whole blood in K2EDTA tubes. For TCRbeta analysis, collaborators shipped samples as frozen whole blood, isolated PBMCs, or DNA extracted from either of those sample types. The immunoSEQ Assay, a bias-controlled multiplex PCR, was used to amplify TCRbeta CDR3 regions from genomic DNA. Turning to the authors' computational methods: The number of nucleated cells in each sample was estimated from the amplification of reference gene primers within the assay. To quantify the absolute abundance of each unique TCRbeta CDR3 rearrangement, sequence reads were collapsed and filtered. For each sample, productive Simpson clonality was calculated by taking the square root of Simpson's diversity index across productive rearrangements. TCRdb took this table from immuneACCESS and kept in-frame rearrangements with V and J called. Such tables lack part of the clones; where checked against another copy, unresolved V genes explain under half of the gap, and the rest is unexplained. The V and J calls and the clone size are those of that table, but D and trimming were determined from the DNA. For this sample there are 90,000 to 120,000 clones; about 90% appear just once. Jointly, the top ten make up around 1.2% of the sample.

Source material: peripheral blood. The chain links TRBV5-1 with TRBJ1-6; 9 nucleotides in the junction match TRBD1. The clonotype originates from a woman aged 30 to 39 with acute or convalescent COVID-19. The nucleotides read TGCGCCAGCAGCAAGGACAGGGGAGGAAATTCACCCCTCCACTTT. Its translation is CASSKDRGGNSPLHF.